The 24 T cell receptor beta chains presented below share a single source sample, sequenced in a study of tumor and adjacent non-tumor tissue in lung cancer. This sample's RNA came from whole unsorted tissue. Distant lung tissue was collected more than 3 cm away from the tumor edge. TCRbeta libraries were built with three rounds of nested PCR, modified from ARM-PCR. TCRdb independently ran MiXCR on the multiplex PCR reads; one entry per CDR3 protein. Of approximately 66,000 distinct CDR3 sequences listed, more than 55% are singletons. Sample: distant non-tumor lung tissue. The receptor set was obtained from a man between 65 and 80 years old with non-small cell lung cancer.

Notes on this clonotype: Its ends do not fully match the called genes, so a read error is possible. The chain recombines TRBV20-1 with TRBJ2-5; 7 bases line up with TRBD1. Germline V gives CDR1 DFQATT, CDR2 SNEGSKA (reference sequence). The CDR3 extends over 14 amino acids. CDR3 protein: CSVTDRAVGETRYF. The CDR3 coding sequence is TGCAGTGTCACCGACAGGGCGGTAGGAGAGACCCGGTACTTC.

A single count supports this clonotype. One junction end does not reproduce the germline sequence, and a read error may be involved. The chain has TRBV11-2 and TRBJ2-7; D is uncertain. This CDR3 region has 14 residues. Germline CDR1 is SGHAT and CDR2 is FQNNGV. The CDR3 reads CASNLDAIGYEQYF. In nucleotides, the CDR3 is TGTGCCAGCAACTTAGATGCGATAGGGTACGAGCAGTACTTC.

As DNA, the CDR3 is TGTGCCTGGAATGATGATAGCAATCAGCCCCAGCATTTT. This translates into CAWNDDSNQPQHF. The chain uses TRBV30 and TRBJ1-5; no clear D gene. V gave up 4 bases and J gave up 0 bases, with 7 bases separating them. This CDR3 region has 13 residues. The V gene's germline CDR1 is GTSNPN and CDR2 SVGIG (reference sequence).

Note on this clonotype: One end of the junction varies from germline; a read error may be responsible. The chain carries TRBV10-2 and TRBJ2-7, with 8 bases matching TRBD2. The CDR3 has 13 residues. Per germline, CDR1 WSHSY and CDR2 SAAADI. The CDR3 reads CDIRGGLSYEQYF. DNA for the CDR3: TGCGACATTCGGGGGGGCCTGTCCTACGAGCAATACTTC.

This clonotype was seen a few times. The gene calls are TRBV6-6 and TRBJ2-2; no clear D gene. Germline lookup yields CDR1 MNHNY and CDR2 SVGAGI (reference sequence). The CDR3 is 15 amino acids. Between the trimmed V and J ends, which lost 4 bases and 0 bases, there was a span of 9 bases. The CDR3: CASSSSTTNTGELFF. The CDR3 DNA sequence: TGTGCCAGCAGTTCGTCTACTACGAACACCGGGGAGCTGTTTTTT.

In the case of this clonotype: The CDR3 carries no conserved terminal phenylalanine or tryptophan, so it likely arises from a read error. No DNA is shown, since the ends of the CDR3 on it are uncertain; the CDR3 is the one TCRdb lists. The V and J genes are TRBV11-2 and TRBJ2-6; TRBD1 reflects the table's D call only, with no check against the DNA. The CDR3 has 17 residues if both end residues are counted. CDR1 is SGHAT, CDR2 FQNNGV, per germline. CDR3: CASSPRGGSSGANVLIL.

The table lists this clonotype with a few counts. CDR3 nucleotides: TGCAGTGCTAGAGATGCGCAGGGGGCGGCAAATGAGCAGTTCTTC. Translating gives CSARDAQGAANEQFF. The rearrangement links TRBV20-1 to TRBJ2-1; 8 positions agree with TRBD1. Germline assignment: CDR1 DFQATT and CDR2 SNEGSKA (reference sequence). V shed 0 bases, J shed 7 bases, and the junction held 8 bases outside the gene matches. This CDR3 is 15 amino acids long.

This clonotype appeared many times. The chain is built from TRBV5-5 and TRBJ1-2; D not certain. CDR1 is SGHKS and CDR2 is YYEKEE in the germline V gene (reference sequence). The CDR3 has 15 residues. The V end was cut by 2 bases, the J end by 3 bases, with 14 bases between. The CDR3 sequence is CASSLFSTADYGYTF. CDR3 DNA: TGTGCCAGCAGCTTATTTTCAACAGCGGACTATGGCTACACCTTC.

This sequence joins TRBV11-2 and TRBJ2-7; 9 bases match TRBD1. V was clipped by 4 bases and J by 6 bases; unmatched bases: 10. Germline V gene sequence: CDR1 SGHAT, CDR2 FQNNGV. The CDR3 is 15 residues long. For the CDR3, the DNA is TGTGCCAGCAGCTCGGGACAGGGCGAGGCCTGCGAGCAGTACTTC. Protein product: CASSSGQGEACEQYF.

The chain recombines TRBV20-1 with TRBJ2-3; D is undetermined. The end of the DNA fits TRBJ1-5 better, so the J call may be wrong. Per germline, CDR1 DFQATT and CDR2 SNEGSKA (reference sequence). The length of the CDR3 is 13 residues. The CDR3 spells CSATRTAADTQHF. The CDR3 DNA sequence: TGCAGTGCTACCCGGACTGCAGCAGATACCCAGCATTTT.

This clonotype was observed once. Just one base apart from a much larger clone, this may be a read error. The V call is TRBV30, the J call TRBJ2-1, with 12 bases identical to TRBD2. CDR1 GTSNPN and CDR2 SVGIG come from the germline V gene (reference sequence). The CDR3 is 15 amino acids. The V gene end was trimmed by 4 bases and the J gene end by 12 bases; junction bases not matched to a gene: 13. CDR3 nucleotide sequence: TGTGCCTGGACTAGCGGGAGGGCTAGTGGTCCGGGGCAGTTCTTC. Residues: CAWTSGRASGPGQFF. The full variable domain, rest sourced from reference TRBV30 and TRBJ2-1, is SQTIHQWPATLVQPVGSPLSLECTVEGTSNPNLYWYRQAAGRGLQLLFYSVGIGQISSEVPQNLSASRPQDRQFILSSKKLLLSDSGFYLCAWTSGRASGPGQFFGPGTRLTVL.

With respect to this clonotype: A single base separates this from a much larger clone, so it may be a read error. The chain is built from TRBV6-5 and TRBJ1-2, with 7 nucleotides matching TRBD1. Germline lookup yields CDR1 MNHEY and CDR2 SVGAGI. The CDR3 sequence is 13 residues long. CDR3 amino acids: CASSLRGNYGCTF. The CDR3 coding sequence is TGTGCCAGCAGTCTCAGGGGGAACTATGGCTGCACCTTC.

As to this clonotype: The junction differs from germline at one of its ends, possibly a read error. The chain recombines TRBV5-1 with TRBJ2-7, with 8 bases fitting TRBD2. The CDR3 is 15 amino acids. Germline CDR1 and CDR2: SGHRS and YFSETQ. CDR3 in amino acids: CASGFSRGDSYEQYF. DNA for the CDR3: TGCGCCAGCGGCTTCTCGCGGGGGGACTCCTACGAGCAGTACTTC.

This clonotype was seen more than once but under ten times. The chain uses TRBV4-1 and TRBJ1-2, with no clear D. V lost 5 bases to trimming and J lost 5 bases, with 12 bases between them. The germline gives CDR1 MGHRA, CDR2 YSYEKL. This CDR3 contains 13 residues. CDR3 region: CASSVRSRYGYTF. Written as DNA, the CDR3 is TGCGCCAGCAGCGTCAGGAGTCGATATGGCTACACCTTC.

The V gene is TRBV29-1, the J gene TRBJ2-5, with D possibly TRBD1 on 6 matching bases. V was pared by 4 bases and J by 12 bases, with 21 bases between. CDR3 length equals 13 residues. The germline CDR1 and CDR2 sequences are SQVTM and ANQGSEA. DNA for the CDR3: TGCAGCGTTGGTGACAGGTTGCAAGAGATCAAGTACTTC. Protein: CSVGDRLQEIKYF.

This clonotype was counted only a few times. The chain links TRBV14 to TRBJ1-2; TRBD1 aligns across 8 bases. The V gene's germline CDR1 is SGHDN and CDR2 FVKESK. J was trimmed by 1 base and V by 7 bases; bases with no gene match: 5. The CDR3 sequence is 14 residues long. CDR3 sequence (DNA): TGTGCCAGCACCCCGACAGGGGATAACTATGGCTACACCTTC. Translation gives CASTPTGDNYGYTF.

On this clonotype itself: At one of its ends the junction is not consistent with the germline gene, which may arise from a read error. The V call is TRBV11-1, the J call TRBJ2-1, with D possibly being TRBD1 (6 bases). The CDR3 loop spans 17 amino acids. Germline CDR1 SGHAT, CDR2 FQDESV (reference sequence). This CDR3 is CASSREASEGVYNEQFF. In DNA form, the CDR3 reads TGTGCCAGCAGCCGAGAGGCTAGTGAGGGGGTATACAACGAGCAGTTCTTC. The whole variable domain, remainder taken from reference TRBV11-1 and TRBJ2-1, is EAEVAQSPRYKITEKSQAVAFWCDPISGHATLYWYRQILGQGPELLVQFQDESVVDDSQLPKDRFSAERLKGVDSTLKIQPAELGDSAMYLCASSREASEGVYNEQFFGPGTRLTVL.

The V gene is TRBV20-1, the J gene TRBJ1-2; 7 bases map to TRBD1. The germline V gene encodes CDR1 DFQATT and CDR2 SNEGSKA (reference sequence). V was pared by 1 base and J by 2 bases, with 4 bases of the junction left unmatched. The CDR3 contains 14 residues. The CDR3 loop reads CSARVRGQNYGYTF. The DNA for the CDR3 is TGCAGTGCTAGAGTGCGGGGACAGAACTATGGCTACACCTTC.

As regards this clonotype: No DNA is shown, since the ends of the CDR3 on it are uncertain; the CDR3 is the one TCRdb lists. The chain is built from TRBV20-1 and TRBJ1-2; the DNA was not compared with TRBD1, the D call given in the table. Germline V gives CDR1 DFQATT, CDR2 SNEGSKA (reference sequence). With termini counted, the CDR3 has 14 amino acids. Here the CDR3 reads CNARGQGAWYGCTF.

As concerns this clonotype: It may be a read error: a sequence one base away is much more abundant. The rearrangement links TRBV20-1 to TRBJ2-1; D unresolved. Germline V CDR1 and CDR2: DFQATT, SNEGSKA (reference sequence). Trimming removed 3 bases from V and 10 bases from J, with 10 bases in between. There are 11 residues in the CDR3. As DNA, the CDR3 is TGCAGTGCTAGGCCGGTTGTGGAGCAGTTCTTC. Translated: CSARPVVEQFF.

Comments on this clonotype: Being one base from a much bigger clone, this may be a read error. The chain carries TRBV21-1 and TRBJ2-1; the table gives TRBD1 as D, unverified against the DNA. TRBV21-1 is a pseudogene segment. The CDR3 is 17 amino acids. This CDR3 is CASSKVMRGYSYNEQFF. The CDR3 nucleotides read TGTGCCAGCAGCAAAGTGATGAGGGGTTATTCCTACAATGAGCAGTTCTTC.

This clonotype was observed a handful of times. A read error is possible here, since a much larger clone lies one base away. The gene calls are TRBV11-3 and TRBJ2-3; the D is unclear. The CDR3 loop spans 14 amino acids. The germline V gene encodes CDR1 SGHNT and CDR2 YENEEA. This CDR3 reads CVSSFNGDTDTQYF. The CDR3 nucleotides are TGTGTCAGCAGCTTCAACGGTGACACAGATACGCAGTATTTT.

This clonotype was detected ten times or more. This chain joins TRBV5-3 and TRBJ2-1; 13 bases are a match to TRBD2. TRBV5-3 is treated as an ORF (open reading frame) with a function not yet certain. The V gene end was trimmed by 5 bases and the J gene end by 8 bases; junction bases not matched to a gene: 7. The CDR3 has 15 amino acids. The CDR3 region has the DNA TGTGCCAGAAGTACACTAGCGGGGGGGTTCTATGAGCAGTTCTTC. Protein: CARSTLAGGFYEQFF.

A note on this clonotype: The junction and the germline gene differ at one end; a read error may be behind it. The chain carries TRBV11-2 and TRBJ2-7, with 9 nucleotides matching TRBD1. The CDR3 totals 17 residues. Per germline, CDR1 SGHAT and CDR2 FQNNGV. CDR3 loop: CTSSLRPPGQGSYEHYF. As DNA, the CDR3 is TGTACCAGCAGCTTACGTCCCCCGGGACAGGGCTCCTACGAGCATTACTTC.